This T cell receptor (beta chain) is from a study of cytomegalovirus exposure and HLA in healthy donors. Note on this clone: Its specificity is not known.

Researchers ran the PCR with 60 Vbeta and 13 Jbeta primers. Some clones are missing from TCRdb's copy, which holds only in-frame ones; the method was immunoSEQ multiplex PCR. The sample includes approximately 110,000 clones. CDR1 and CDR2 (germline): MDHEN, SYDVKM. V was pared by 6 bases and J by 5 bases, with 22 bases between. This CDR3 comprises 16 residues. General study findings and limits: Rare TCR sequences dominated, though some public TCRs recurred in many donors. The authors later found most CMV-associated TCR beta chains appeared HLA-restricted. Most subjects' HLA-A and HLA-B alleles were reportedly predicted from TCR beta sequences. It was confirmed in vitro that three of the CMV-associated chains were specific for CMV antigens.

Sample: PBMCs. This clonotype was sampled from a man aged 18 to 35 in good health and CMV-seronegative. The rearrangement uses TRBV28 and TRBJ1-2; D is possibly TRBD1 (6 bases). The CDR3 coding sequence is TGTGCCAGCAGCCGAGCACAGGGAAAGAGAGGGTATGGCTACACCTTC. Translating gives CASSRAQGKRGYGYTF.